Presented here are 19 T cell receptor beta chains from one specimen sequenced in a study of blood T cell repertoires in COVID-19. Method: immunoSEQ multiplex PCR; TCRdb's copy keeps in-frame clones and lacks some. Counted here are about 110,000 clones, 80% to 90% occurring once; the ten biggest clones make up 4.6%. The source material was peripheral blood. The source of these receptors is a woman between 45 and 60 years old with acute or convalescent COVID-19.

The chain couples TRBV3-1 (or the pseudogene TRBV3-2) to TRBJ1-1; possible D gene TRBD1, 5 bases. Trimming took 4 bases from V and 1 from J, leaving 10 bases between them. The CDR3 sequence is 14 residues long. From germline, CDR1 is LGHDT and CDR2 YNNKEL (reference sequence). The CDR3 DNA is TGTGCCAGCAGCCTCGGACATGGGAACACTGAAGCTTTCTTT. This sequence encodes CASSLGHGNTEAFF.

V and J are TRBV7-2 and TRBJ1-6; 10 bases are a match to TRBD1. The CDR3 extends over 15 amino acids. Looked up from germline, CDR1 is SGHTA and CDR2 is FQGNSA. Trimming at V came to 5 bases and at J to 8 bases, leaving 6 bases not matched to a gene. The CDR3 nucleotides are TGTGCCAGCAGCGCGTGGGACAGGGGCCATTCACCCCTCCACTTT. Protein sequence: CASSAWDRGHSPLHF.

The V and J genes are TRBV9 and TRBJ2-5; a weak D match, TRBD2 (6 bases). The CDR3 has 15 amino acids. Germline CDR1 is SGDLS and CDR2 is YYNGEE. Between the trimmed V and J ends, which lost 4 bases and 7 bases, there was a span of 20 bases. DNA for the CDR3: TGTGCCAGCAGCCCATCGGGACTCCAAAGTCGGACCCAGTACTTC. This codes for CASSPSGLQSRTQYF.

This clone was seen just once. Germline is not matched at one junction end, which may reflect a read error. Within the sample, other DNA sequences also encode this same CDR3. J is TRBJ1-1 and V is TRBV3-1 (or the pseudogene TRBV3-2); a weak D match, TRBD1 (6 bases). CDR1 is LGHDT, CDR2 YNNKEL, per germline (reference sequence). The CDR3 runs 14 residues. CDR3 bases: TGCGCCACCGCTCCAGATGACAGGACAGCTGAAGCTTTCTTT. It encodes CATAPDDRTAEAFF.

J is TRBJ1-5 and V is TRBV5-1, with 8 bases lining up with TRBD1. CDR3 length: 15 residues. Germline CDR1 and CDR2: SGHRS and YFSETQ. Trimming took 5 bases from V and 11 from J; bases not matched to a gene: 15. The CDR3 region has the DNA TGCGCCAGCAGGTCCGGGACAGGACTCACCGAGGCCCAGCATTTT. Its protein is CASRSGTGLTEAQHF.

V is TRBV7-2 and J is TRBJ2-2; a possible D gene is TRBD1 (6 bases). Per germline, CDR1 SGHTA and CDR2 FQGNSA. Trimming shortened V by 4 bases and J by 5 bases, and 11 bases separated the two germline ends. The CDR3 has 14 residues. The CDR3 DNA sequence: TGTGCCAGCAGCTCCTCACAGGGAACCGGGGAGCTGTTTTTT. This codes for CASSSSQGTGELFF.

The chain has TRBV5-6 and TRBJ1-2; possibly TRBD1 for D (6 bases). The CDR3 extends over 15 amino acids. The V and J ends lost 2 bases and 8 bases respectively, with 19 bases between them. Per the germline V gene, CDR1 is SGHDT and CDR2 is YYEEEE. CDR3 sequence: CASSFAGVEYWGYTF. The CDR3 DNA reads TGTGCCAGCAGCTTCGCAGGGGTTGAATATTGGGGCTACACCTTC.

The rearrangement links TRBV30 to TRBJ2-1; the match to TRBD1 covers 9 bases. This CDR3 has 13 residues. Germline CDR1 reads GTSNPN; CDR2 reads SVGIG (reference sequence). V lost 7 bases to trimming and J lost 8 bases; unmatched junction nucleotides: 9. CDR3 nucleotide sequence: TGTGCCTACCCCGGGACAGGGCTCCATGAGCAGTTCTTC. Its translation is CAYPGTGLHEQFF.

CDR3 nucleotides: TGTGCCAGCTCCAGGGTTTCGAACACCGGGGAGCTGTTTTTT. This encodes CASSRVSNTGELFF. This rearrangement joins TRBV30 to TRBJ2-2; weak D call: TRBD1 (5 bases). The CDR3 length is 14 residues. Between the trimmed V and J ends, which lost 8 bases and 0 bases, there was a span of 13 bases. Germline CDR1 reads GTSNPN; CDR2 reads SVGIG (reference sequence). The full variable domain, in which reference TRBV30 and TRBJ2-2 provide the parts outside the CDR3, is SQTIHQWPATLVQPVGSPLSLECTVEGTSNPNLYWYRQAAGRGLQLLFYSVGIGQISSEVPQNLSASRPQDRQFILSSKKLLLSDSGFYLCASSRVSNTGELFFGEGSRLTVL.

The V gene is TRBV10-2, the J gene TRBJ2-5; perhaps TRBD2 as D (5 bases). CDR3 length: 15 residues. Germline V gene data show CDR1 as WSHSY and CDR2 as SAAADI. Trimming took off 6 bases at V and 5 bases at J, with 19 bases between the two ends. The CDR3 protein is CASRTGGLPPETQYF. CDR3 nucleotides: TGCGCCAGCAGGACCGGAGGACTCCCCCCTGAGACCCAGTACTTC.

This chain uses TRBV7-9 with TRBJ1-4, with TRBD1 matching 8 bases. Germline assignment: CDR1 SEHNR and CDR2 FQNEAQ (reference sequence). Trimming at V came to 4 bases and at J to 8 bases, leaving 6 bases not matched to a gene. The CDR3 has 14 residues. CDR3 in amino acids: CASSSDRGEEKLFF. Written as DNA, the CDR3 is TGTGCCAGCAGCTCCGACAGGGGAGAGGAAAAACTGTTTTTT.

The V call is TRBV6-5, the J call TRBJ1-6; D is possibly TRBD1 (6 bases). CDR1 and CDR2 from the germline V gene are MNHEY and SVGAGI. The germline V and J ends were trimmed by 0 bases and 8 bases, with 11 bases remaining between them. This CDR3 spans 15 amino acids. CDR3 sequence: CASSYSTQGYSPLHF. CDR3 coding DNA: TGTGCCAGCAGTTACTCGACGCAGGGGTATTCACCCCTCCACTTT.

The rearrangement uses TRBV15 and TRBJ2-1, with TRBD2 matching over 11 bases. V shed 2 bases and J 8 bases; nucleotides not matched to a gene: 11. The CDR3 length is 17 residues. Germline V lookup: CDR1 LNHNV, CDR2 YYDKDF (reference sequence). CDR3 sequence reads: CATSRRGGTSGSDEQFF. The CDR3 DNA reads as TGTGCCACCAGCAGAAGGGGGGGAACTAGCGGGAGCGATGAGCAGTTCTTC.

V usage is TRBV27 and J usage is TRBJ1-5; possibly TRBD1 for D (6 bases). Germline CDR1 and CDR2: MNHEY and SMNVEV (reference sequence). Trimming shortened V by 6 bases and J by 7 bases, and 22 bases separated the two germline ends. The CDR3 runs 16 residues. The CDR3 coding sequence is TGTGCCAGCAGATCTGGCCAAGGGGGAGACAGGCAGCCCCAGCATTTT. Protein: CASRSGQGGDRQPQHF.

The chain joins TRBV3-1 (or the pseudogene TRBV3-2) to TRBJ2-1; 13 nucleotides align to TRBD2. The CDR3 runs to 16 residues. Germline trimming cut 6 bases from V and 5 bases from J; bases unmatched to any gene: 7. CDR1 and CDR2 from the germline V gene are LGHDT and YNNKEL (reference sequence). Here the CDR3 reads CASSPGTSGIHNEQFF. The CDR3 nucleotides read TGTGCCAGCAGTCCCGGGACTAGCGGGATCCACAATGAGCAGTTCTTC.

V gene TRBV11-2 combines with J gene TRBJ1-4; perhaps TRBD1 as D (6 bases). The CDR3 has 15 amino acids. The germline V gene has CDR1 SGHAT and CDR2 FQNNGV. Trimming stripped 0 bases from V and 8 bases from J, with 13 bases between. As DNA, the CDR3 is TGTGCCAGCAGCTTAGAATCGAGGGGGGGGGAAAAACTGTTTTTT. The encoded protein is CASSLESRGGEKLFF.

The chain recombines TRBV30 with TRBJ2-1, with D unresolved. Germline V CDR1 and CDR2: GTSNPN, SVGIG (reference sequence). The V end was cut by 7 bases, the J end by 4 bases, with 8 bases between. This CDR3 has 11 residues. CDR3 in amino acids: CASSGYNEQFF. The CDR3 nucleotides are TGTGCCTCCTCCGGGTACAATGAGCAGTTCTTC. The full variable domain, in which reference TRBV30 and TRBJ2-1 provide the parts outside the CDR3, is SQTIHQWPATLVQPVGSPLSLECTVEGTSNPNLYWYRQAAGRGLQLLFYSVGIGQISSEVPQNLSASRPQDRQFILSSKKLLLSDSGFYLCASSGYNEQFFGPGTRLTVL.

The rearrangement links TRBV28 to TRBJ2-3; D possibly corresponds to TRBD1 (6 bases). This CDR3 spans 14 amino acids. V was clipped by 6 bases and J by 7 bases, with 17 bases between them. Germline-derived CDR1 and CDR2 are MDHEN and SYDVKM. Written as DNA, the CDR3 is TGTGCCAGCAGAATGGGACAACCTCGAAATACGCAGTATTTT. It translates to CASRMGQPRNTQYF.

CDR3 DNA: TGTGCCACCAGCGAAAAAGGACTAGCGGATTCAGATACGCAGTATTTT. This encodes CATSEKGLADSDTQYF. J is TRBJ2-3 and V is TRBV24-1; 10 positions agree with TRBD2. After removal of 7 bases from V and 4 bases from J, the junction contained 10 bases not matched to a gene. CDR1 KGHDR and CDR2 SFDVKD come from the germline V gene. The CDR3 is 16 amino acids.